The clone carrying this TCR beta chain turned up a few times. No antigen is known for it. A split of CD4+ cells into CD45RA+ naive and CD45RA-negative memory subsets was performed. Profiling relied on immunoSEQ multiplex PCR, and the TCRdb table lists in-frame clones only, not all of them. Counted here are approximately 700,000 clones, around 78% occurring once; the ten biggest clones make up 1.5% to 2%. Germline loops: CDR1 MDHEN, CDR2 SYDVKM. CDR3 size: 11 residues. The germline V and J ends were trimmed by 6 bases and 3 bases, with 5 bases remaining between them. This entry comes from a study of shared clonotypes between healthy human individuals. Study conclusions and caveats: Lower generation probabilities were found for non-shared clonotypes than for those shared by all four donors. The low donor count limited represented genetic and exposure-history diversity.

The source is a woman in her 30s in good health. Sequencing was performed on memory CD4+ T cells sorted from blood. Subset noted: CD45RA-negative fraction. The V gene is TRBV28, the J gene TRBJ2-5, with D uncertain. CDR3 nucleotides: TGTGCCAGCAGGCCCAAAGAGACCCAGTACTTC. Encoded protein: CASRPKETQYF.